A single sample is the source of the 32 T cell receptor beta chains below, sequenced in a study of shared clonotypes between healthy human individuals. Data came from immunoSEQ multiplex PCR; TCRdb stores just in-frame clones and leaves some out. Here the sample spans fewer than 550,000 clones, 60% to 80% being singletons. Sequenced: PBMCs. The receptors stem from a middle-aged woman in good health. Some clones in this sample may be carry-over from other donors' samples.

The chain recombines TRBV27 with TRBJ2-2; D is unresolved. Germline CDR1 MNHEY, CDR2 SMNVEV (reference sequence). The CDR3 consists of 14 residues. The V gene lost 5 bases and the J gene lost 2 bases, with 9 bases spanning the gap. The DNA for the CDR3 is TGTGCCAGCAGTAAACTCCCAAACACCGGGGAGCTGTTTTTT. Translated: CASSKLPNTGELFF.

The V gene is TRBV7-3, the J gene TRBJ2-1; maybe TRBD2 (5 bases). Germline assignment: CDR1 SGHTA and CDR2 FQGTGA. Trimming stripped 2 bases from V and 3 bases from J, with 11 bases between. This CDR3 has 15 amino acids. Here the CDR3 reads CASSLYAGGYNEQFF. The CDR3, as DNA: TGTGCCAGCAGCTTATATGCGGGTGGCTACAATGAGCAGTTCTTC. Full variable domain (outside the CDR3, taken from reference TRBV7-3 and TRBJ2-1): GAGVSQTPSNKVTEKGKYVELRCDPISGHTALYWYRQSLGQGPEFLIYFQGTGAADDSGLPNDRFFAVRPEGSVSTLKIQRTERGDSAVYLCASSLYAGGYNEQFFGPGTRLTVL.

The rearrangement uses TRBV23-1 and TRBJ2-7, with D hard to call. TRBV23-1 is labeled an ORF, and its function is uncertain. This CDR3 is built from 17 residues. The germline V and J ends were trimmed by 0 bases and 0 bases, with 15 bases remaining between them. CDR3 in amino acids: CASSQSVKGLSSYEQYF. The CDR3 region has the DNA TGCGCCAGCAGTCAATCCGTAAAAGGGTTAAGCTCCTACGAGCAGTACTTC.

The chain carries TRBV12-5 and TRBJ2-3; 10 nucleotides agree with TRBD1. Per germline, CDR1 LGHNT and CDR2 FRNRAP. CDR3 length: 15 residues. V lost 5 bases, J lost 4 bases, and 6 bases stayed unmatched. CDR3 protein: CASGAKGQGSDTQYF. For the CDR3, the DNA is TGTGCTAGTGGTGCAAAGGGACAGGGGTCAGATACGCAGTATTTT.

The chain recombines TRBV15 with TRBJ2-1; TRBD1 might be the D (6 bases). CDR1 is LNHNV, CDR2 YYDKDF, per germline (reference sequence). Trimming removed 3 bases at V and 6 bases at J, with 15 bases between. This CDR3 contains 15 residues. CDR3 sequence: CATSSHRVLGNEQFF. CDR3 DNA sequence: TGTGCCACCAGCAGTCACAGGGTGCTAGGCAATGAGCAGTTCTTC.

This clone has just a few counts. The chain has TRBV19 and TRBJ2-1; 7 nucleotides align to TRBD2. CDR1 is LNHDA and CDR2 is SQIVND in the germline V gene (reference sequence). V shed 6 bases, J shed 6 bases, and the junction held 17 bases outside the gene matches. CDR3 length: 17 residues. The CDR3 spells CASSTGTTPPYGNEQFF. The CDR3 DNA is TGTGCCAGTAGCACCGGGACTACACCCCCATATGGCAATGAGCAGTTCTTC.

The V and J genes are TRBV29-1 and TRBJ1-2; unclear D gene. V dropped 4 bases and J dropped 3 bases, with 9 bases sitting between them. This CDR3 spans 12 amino acids. Germline V gene data show CDR1 as SQVTM and CDR2 as ANQGSEA. The chain's CDR3 is CSVGGVDYGYTF. The CDR3 nucleotides read TGCAGCGTTGGGGGAGTGGACTATGGCTACACCTTC.

The chain couples TRBV6-6 to TRBJ2-5, with TRBD2 matching 9 bases. Germline V gene data show CDR1 as MNHNY and CDR2 as SVGAGI (reference sequence). The CDR3 covers 11 residues. V was clipped by 11 bases and J by 3 bases; unmatched bases: 1. The CDR3 sequence is CAGGREETQYF. The CDR3 coding sequence is TGTGCCGGCGGGAGGGAAGAGACCCAGTACTTC.

The chain employs TRBV9 and TRBJ2-2; 8 bases agree with TRBD1. Trimming removed 0 bases from V and 1 base from J; junction bases left unmatched: 2. Per germline, CDR1 SGDLS and CDR2 YYNGEE. The CDR3 consists of 16 residues. For the CDR3, the DNA is TGTGCCAGCAGCGTAGGTGGACAGGGGAACACCGGGGAGCTGTTTTTT. It encodes CASSVGGQGNTGELFF.

The chain uses TRBV2 and TRBJ1-2; a weak D match, TRBD1 (6 bases). From germline, CDR1 is SNHLY and CDR2 FYNNEI. The germline V and J ends were trimmed by 4 bases and 6 bases, with 15 bases remaining between them. The CDR3 runs 14 residues. CDR3 loop: CASSVTGVRDGYTF. The CDR3 DNA follows: TGTGCCAGCAGTGTGACAGGCGTCAGGGATGGCTACACCTTC.

The chain recombines TRBV25-1 with TRBJ1-2; D not certain. Germline V gives CDR1 MGHDK, CDR2 SYGVNS. Deletions cut 3 bases from V and 4 bases from J, with 12 bases between. The CDR3 consists of 14 residues. The CDR3 nucleotides are TGTGCCAGCAGTGACGTTGAGACACTCTATGGCTACACCTTC. This translates into CASSDVETLYGYTF.

This chain connects TRBV7-9 to TRBJ2-1; TRBD2 agrees at 10 bases. The trim removed 6 bases at V and 2 bases at J, leaving 4 bases unmatched. The CDR3 length is 15 residues. Germline CDR1 is SEHNR and CDR2 is FQNEAQ (reference sequence). CDR3 in DNA: TGTGCCAGCAGTACCCTAGCGGGAGCCTACAATGAGCAGTTCTTC. Its protein product is CASSTLAGAYNEQFF.

CDR3 sequence: CASSQTSGRPPLEYNEQFF. The CDR3 DNA reads TGCGCCAGCAGCCAGACTAGCGGGAGGCCCCCTCTGGAATACAATGAGCAGTTCTTC. V usage is TRBV5-1 and J usage is TRBJ2-1; 13 nucleotides line up with TRBD2. After removal of 4 bases from V and 4 bases from J, the junction contained 14 bases not matched to a gene. This CDR3 has 19 amino acids. In germline, CDR1 is SGHRS, CDR2 YFSETQ.

This chain joins TRBV19 and TRBJ2-3, with D possibly matching TRBD2 (6 bases). The V end lost 5 bases, the J end lost 2 bases, and 14 bases lay between the germline ends. The CDR3 runs 15 residues. Looked up from germline, CDR1 is LNHDA and CDR2 is SQIVND (reference sequence). The CDR3 protein is CASSSRGATTDTQYF. CDR3 DNA: TGTGCCAGTAGTTCGCGCGGGGCGACCACAGATACGCAGTATTTT. The whole variable domain, filled in from reference TRBV19 and TRBJ2-3, reads DGGITQSPKYLFRKEGQNVTLSCEQNLNHDAMYWYRQDPGQGLRLIYYSQIVNDFQKGDIAEGYSVSREKKESFPLTVTSAQKNPTAFYLCASSSRGATTDTQYFGPGTRLTVL.

This clone has a handful of counts. The chain employs TRBV7-2 and TRBJ2-1; weak D call: TRBD2 (6 bases). Trimming took off 2 bases at V and 6 bases at J, with 14 bases between the two ends. Germline CDR1 is SGHTA and CDR2 is FQGNSA. This CDR3 comprises 15 residues. This CDR3 reads CASSLNSGVFNEQFF. In DNA, the CDR3 is TGTGCCAGCAGCTTAAATTCGGGGGTTTTCAATGAGCAGTTCTTC.

V usage is TRBV27 and J usage is TRBJ2-2, with D hard to call. Germline CDR1 is MNHEY and CDR2 is SMNVEV (reference sequence). V shed 6 bases and J shed 6 bases, with 11 bases lying between them. The CDR3 consists of 13 residues. This chain's CDR3 is CASSPGKPGELFF. The CDR3 coding sequence is TGTGCCAGCAGCCCTGGGAAGCCCGGGGAGCTGTTTTTT.

The chain is built from TRBV5-4 and TRBJ2-2, with D unresolved. Germline loops: CDR1 SGHNT, CDR2 YYREEE (reference sequence). The length of the CDR3 is 14 residues. V dropped 2 bases and J dropped 4 bases, with 9 bases sitting between them. CDR3 DNA sequence: TGTGCCAGCAGCTTATCGGAGATCACCGGGGAGCTGTTTTTT. This sequence encodes CASSLSEITGELFF.

The V and J genes are TRBV18 and TRBJ2-1; 9 positions match TRBD2. The V gene's germline CDR1 is KGHSH and CDR2 LQKENI. CDR3 length equals 17 residues. Trimming at V came to 5 bases and at J to 4 bases, leaving 12 bases not matched to a gene. This chain's CDR3 is CASSISPVAGGYNEQFF. CDR3 nucleotide sequence: TGTGCCAGCTCAATCTCCCCGGTCGCGGGAGGGTACAATGAGCAGTTCTTC.

J is TRBJ1-4 and V is TRBV29-1; D uncertain. There are 12 residues in the CDR3. Germline-derived CDR1 and CDR2 are SQVTM and ANQGSEA. The ends were cut back, 6 bases at V and 8 bases at J, with 13 bases in the middle. The CDR3 sequence: CSVRGFDEKLFF. The CDR3 DNA follows: TGCAGCGTAAGAGGCTTCGACGAAAAACTGTTTTTT.

This clone was counted only a few times. J is TRBJ2-2 and V is TRBV19; D gene ambiguous. Trimming shortened V by 6 bases and J by 7 bases, and 15 bases separated the two germline ends. CDR1 is LNHDA and CDR2 is SQIVND in the germline V gene (reference sequence). CDR3 size: 14 residues. The CDR3, as DNA: TGTGCCAGTAGCGTCACCCCGAACGGCGGGGAGCTGTTTTTT. Translation gives CASSVTPNGGELFF.

This chain joins TRBV7-3 and TRBJ1-2; TRBD1 aligns across 10 bases. The CDR3 runs 15 residues. From germline, CDR1 is SGHTA and CDR2 FQGTGA. V lost 5 bases to trimming and J lost 2 bases; unmatched junction nucleotides: 5. CDR3 nucleotide sequence: TGTGCCAGCAGCCCCCAGACAGGGGGCAACTATGGCTACACCTTC. This encodes CASSPQTGGNYGYTF. Together with reference TRBV7-3 and TRBJ1-2, the CDR3 gives the full variable domain: GAGVSQTPSNKVTEKGKYVELRCDPISGHTALYWYRQSLGQGPEFLIYFQGTGAADDSGLPNDRFFAVRPEGSVSTLKIQRTERGDSAVYLCASSPQTGGNYGYTFGSGTRLTVV.

In DNA form, the CDR3 reads TGTGCCAGCAGTCCCGGACAGGGGGCGTTAAACGAGCAGTACTTC. Protein sequence: CASSPGQGALNEQYF. The chain recombines TRBV2 with TRBJ2-7, with TRBD1 identical over 11 bases. Unmatched junction bases numbered 8, after V lost 5 bases and J lost 5 bases. The CDR3 runs 15 residues. Looked up from germline, CDR1 is SNHLY and CDR2 is FYNNEI.

This clone was recorded a few times. The chain joins TRBV2 to TRBJ2-3, with 10 bases aligning to TRBD2. Trimming at V came to 5 bases and at J to 3 bases, leaving 5 bases not matched to a gene. This CDR3 is built from 15 residues. Per germline, CDR1 SNHLY and CDR2 FYNNEI. CDR3 protein: CASSPRTSGTDTQYF. Written as DNA, the CDR3 is TGTGCCAGCAGTCCTAGGACTAGCGGAACAGATACGCAGTATTTT.

This chain uses TRBV6-1 with TRBJ2-7, with TRBD2 matching 9 bases. Germline V gene data show CDR1 as MNHNS and CDR2 as SASEGT. The ends lost 10 bases at V and 0 bases at J; junction bases unmatched: 10. This CDR3 spans 15 amino acids. CDR3 DNA: TGTGCCACCGAGATGACTAGCGGTTCCTCCTACGAGCAGTACTTC. This gives the protein CATEMTSGSSYEQYF.

This chain uses TRBV6-5 with TRBJ2-1; TRBD2 matches at 9 bases. CDR3 length: 15 amino acids. V was pared by 6 bases and J by 5 bases, with 8 bases of the junction left unmatched. Germline V gene lookup returns CDR1 MNHEY and CDR2 SVGAGI. The CDR3 bases are TGTGCCAGCAGCCGCGGGAGGGCCAGGGACAATGAGCAGTTCTTC. Encoded protein: CASSRGRARDNEQFF.

The chain recombines TRBV7-2 with TRBJ2-3; 8 bases fit TRBD2. Unmatched junction bases numbered 6, after V lost 4 bases and J lost 0 bases. Germline CDR1 and CDR2: SGHTA and FQGNSA. The CDR3 sequence is 16 residues long. Written as DNA, the CDR3 is TGTGCCAGCAGCTCTAGCGGGTGGTCTAGCACAGATACGCAGTATTTT. Its protein is CASSSSGWSSTDTQYF.

The V and J genes are TRBV19 and TRBJ2-3, with TRBD2 matching 8 bases. The CDR3 is 14 residues long. Germline CDR1 is LNHDA and CDR2 is SQIVND (reference sequence). V lost 10 bases to trimming and J lost 4 bases; unmatched junction nucleotides: 10. CDR3 protein: CATQREGFSDTQYF. The CDR3 bases are TGTGCCACCCAACGGGAGGGATTTTCAGATACGCAGTATTTT.

The J gene is TRBJ2-5, the V gene TRBV2; TRBD1 might be the D (6 bases). Germline-derived CDR1 and CDR2 are SNHLY and FYNNEI. The CDR3 extends over 16 amino acids. V was trimmed by 6 bases and J by 2 bases, leaving 19 bases between them. CDR3 sequence (DNA): TGTGCCAGCAGCACGACGGGACACCGTCCACAAGAGACCCAGTACTTC. This codes for CASSTTGHRPQETQYF. The full variable domain, in which reference TRBV2 and TRBJ2-5 provide the parts outside the CDR3, is EPEVTQTPSHQVTQMGQEVILRCVPISNHLYFYWYRQILGQKVEFLVSFYNNEISEKSEIFDDQFSVERPDGSNFTLKIRSTKLEDSAMYFCASSTTGHRPQETQYFGPGTRLLVL.

This sequence joins TRBV19 and TRBJ1-2; 10 bases agree with TRBD1. The CDR3 runs 15 residues. The germline gives CDR1 LNHDA, CDR2 SQIVND (reference sequence). V was clipped by 8 bases and J by 1 base; unmatched bases: 7. Here the CDR3 DNA reads TGTGCCAGTCGGGACAGGGGCGCAAATAACTATGGCTACACCTTC. Translation gives CASRDRGANNYGYTF.

V usage is TRBV9 and J usage is TRBJ2-2, with no clear D. The CDR3 is made up of 14 amino acids. Germline V gene lookup returns CDR1 SGDLS and CDR2 YYNGEE. The V end lost 2 bases, the J end lost 3 bases, and 8 bases lay between the germline ends. CDR3 loop: CASSVREYTGELFF. The DNA for the CDR3 is TGTGCCAGCAGCGTTAGAGAATACACCGGGGAGCTGTTTTTT.

This chain joins TRBV19 and TRBJ2-2, with 7 bases that match TRBD1. J lost 2 bases, V lost 7 bases, and 7 bases had no gene match. The CDR3 loop spans 15 amino acids. Germline-derived CDR1 and CDR2 are LNHDA and SQIVND (reference sequence). CDR3 in amino acids: CASKGTVYNTGELFF. The CDR3 coding sequence is TGTGCCAGTAAAGGGACAGTTTATAACACCGGGGAGCTGTTTTTT.

This rearrangement joins TRBV15 to TRBJ2-7; tentative D call: TRBD2 (6 bases). The germline V and J ends were trimmed by 3 bases and 2 bases, with 11 bases remaining between them. Germline V gene lookup returns CDR1 LNHNV and CDR2 YYDKDF (reference sequence). The CDR3 is 14 residues long. The CDR3 is CATSRRGEAYEQYF. DNA for the CDR3: TGTGCCACCAGCAGGCGGGGCGAGGCCTACGAGCAGTACTTC.